This T cell receptor (beta chain) was sequenced in a study of response to subunit inactivated influenza vaccine. General study points: The authors suggested that every seasonal influenza vaccination recruits few new T cells.

TCRdb processed the RT-PCR reads anew with MiXCR; each CDR3 protein has one entry. This repertoire shows hundreds of thousands of distinct CDR3 sequences, around 11% found once; its top ten account for approximately 10%. This clonotype has only a few counts. Its antigen is undetermined. The V segment lost 6 bases and the J segment 4 bases; nucleotides outside the gene matches: 5. The CDR3 extends over 13 amino acids. From germline, CDR1 is DFQATT and CDR2 SNEGSKA (reference sequence). The sample was also linked to a second study, of T cells expressing NK-cell markers. Turning to that study: For TCR beta, cDNA was produced by 5'RACE template switching with UMIs. An anti-gamma-delta TCR antibody restricted sorting to alpha-beta TCR T cells in several experiments. A handful of donors' CD3+CD56-NKG2C+ cells were dominated by the same clonotypes.

The sequenced sample was PBMCs from blood, obtained on the day of vaccination. This sequence joins TRBV20-1 and TRBJ1-5; TRBD1 matches 8 bases. This receptor was identified in a man between 50 and 59 years old who received an inactivated influenza vaccine. CDR3 protein: CSASRDRNQPQHF. As DNA, the CDR3 is TGCAGTGCAAGCCGGGACAGGAATCAGCCCCAGCATTTT.